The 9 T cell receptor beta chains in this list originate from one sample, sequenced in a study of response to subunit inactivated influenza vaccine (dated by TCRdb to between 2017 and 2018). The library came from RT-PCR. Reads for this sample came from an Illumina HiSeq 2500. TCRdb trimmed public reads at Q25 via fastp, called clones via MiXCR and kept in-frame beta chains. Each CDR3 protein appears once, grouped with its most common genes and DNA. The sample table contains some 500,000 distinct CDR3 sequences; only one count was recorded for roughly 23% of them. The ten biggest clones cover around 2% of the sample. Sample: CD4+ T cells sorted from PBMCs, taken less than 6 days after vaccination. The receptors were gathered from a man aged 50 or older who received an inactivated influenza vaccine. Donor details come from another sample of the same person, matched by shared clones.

The DNA for the CDR3 is TGTGCCAGCAGCGAGCTCAGGGGGAAAATTTATGGCTACACCTTC. Its translation is CASSELRGKIYGYTF. V gene TRBV11-2 combines with J gene TRBJ1-2; 7 bases map to TRBD1. The germline V gene encodes CDR1 SGHAT and CDR2 FQNNGV. Trimming at V came to 5 bases and at J to 5 bases, leaving 11 bases not matched to a gene. The CDR3 length is 15 residues.

The CDR3, as DNA: TGTGCCAGCAGCTCAGGCGGGACGGGGTATGGCTACACCTTC. Translating gives CASSSGGTGYGYTF. This sequence joins TRBV7-2 and TRBJ1-2, with D perhaps TRBD1 (5 bases). The CDR3 runs to 14 residues. Looked up from germline, CDR1 is SGHTA and CDR2 is FQGNSA. Trimming took 4 bases from V and 5 from J, leaving 14 bases between them. Full variable domain (missing parts from reference TRBV7-2 and TRBJ1-2): GAGVSQSPSNKVTEKGKDVELRCDPISGHTALYWYRQSLGQGLEFLIYFQGNSAPDKSGLPSDRFSAERTGGSVSTLTIQRTQQEDSAVYLCASSSGGTGYGYTFGSGTRLTVV.

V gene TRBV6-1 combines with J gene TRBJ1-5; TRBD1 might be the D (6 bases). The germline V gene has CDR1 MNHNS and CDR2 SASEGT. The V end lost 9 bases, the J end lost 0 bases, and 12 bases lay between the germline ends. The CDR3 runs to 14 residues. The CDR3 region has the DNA TGTGCCAGTACAGGGATATATAGCAATCAGCCCCAGCATTTT. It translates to CASTGIYSNQPQHF.

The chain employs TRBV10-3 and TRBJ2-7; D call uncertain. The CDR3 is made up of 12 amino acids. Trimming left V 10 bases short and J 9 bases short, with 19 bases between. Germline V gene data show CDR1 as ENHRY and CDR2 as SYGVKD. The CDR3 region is CATRQERVGQYF. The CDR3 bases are TGTGCCACCCGCCAGGAACGGGTCGGGCAGTACTTC.

The DNA for the CDR3 is TGTGCCAGCAGCCAAGTCCTAGCGGGGGGGAGGAATGAGCAGTTCTTC. Protein product: CASSQVLAGGRNEQFF. This chain links TRBV7-2 with TRBJ2-1; 12 positions match TRBD2. Germline loops: CDR1 SGHTA, CDR2 FQGNSA. J was trimmed by 7 bases and V by 5 bases; bases with no gene match: 9. The CDR3 sequence is 16 residues long.

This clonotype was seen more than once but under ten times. The DNA of the CDR3 is TGTGCCAGCAGTTTATCCTCAGGGGCCAGCTTTTCCTACGAGCAGTACTTC. Protein: CASSLSSGASFSYEQYF. The rearrangement joins TRBV28 to TRBJ2-7; D possibly corresponds to TRBD1 (6 bases). V was shortened by 1 base and J by 1 base, with 17 bases between the two germline ends. CDR1 MDHEN and CDR2 SYDVKM come from the germline V gene. The CDR3 has 17 residues.

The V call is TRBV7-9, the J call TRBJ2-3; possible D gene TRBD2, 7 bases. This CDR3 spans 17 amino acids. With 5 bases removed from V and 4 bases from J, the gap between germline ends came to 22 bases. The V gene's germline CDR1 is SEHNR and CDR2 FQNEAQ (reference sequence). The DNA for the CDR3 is TGTGCCAGCAGCCCGCATGGGGGGGCGGGGGCCGCAGATACGCAGTATTTT. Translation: CASSPHGGAGAADTQYF.

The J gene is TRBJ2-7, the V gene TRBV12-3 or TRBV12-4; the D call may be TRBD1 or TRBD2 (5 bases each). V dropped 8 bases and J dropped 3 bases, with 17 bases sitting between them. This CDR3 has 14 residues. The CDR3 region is CASHSPGTNYEQYF. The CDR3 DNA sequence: TGTGCCAGCCACAGTCCCGGGACCAACTACGAGCAGTACTTC.

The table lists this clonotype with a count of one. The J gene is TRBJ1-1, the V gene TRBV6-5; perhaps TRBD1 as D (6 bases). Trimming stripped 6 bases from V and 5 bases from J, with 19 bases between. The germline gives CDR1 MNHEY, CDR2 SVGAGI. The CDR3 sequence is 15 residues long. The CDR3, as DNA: TGTGCCAGCAGATACGGGGCAGGGGTCGGGACTGAAGCTTTCTTT. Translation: CASRYGAGVGTEAFF.